This entry is about one T cell receptor beta chain. The sample belongs to a study of control samples from healthy donors and cancer patients. Assay: immunoSEQ multiplex PCR; the TCRdb copy retains only in-frame clones and omits some. Of about 180,000 clones listed, around nine tenths are singletons. The CDR3 covers 17 residues. The germline CDR1 and CDR2 sequences are LNHNV and YYDKDF (reference sequence). V lost 4 bases, J lost 5 bases, and 10 bases stayed unmatched. The source of this sequence is a man aged 25-45 years in good health. The sequencing input was blood. This chain links TRBV15 with TRBJ2-4, with TRBD2 identical over 11 bases. This CDR3 is CATSTEWTSGFQNIQYF. The CDR3 DNA sequence: TGTGCCACCAGCACGGAATGGACTAGCGGGTTCCAAAACATTCAGTACTTC.